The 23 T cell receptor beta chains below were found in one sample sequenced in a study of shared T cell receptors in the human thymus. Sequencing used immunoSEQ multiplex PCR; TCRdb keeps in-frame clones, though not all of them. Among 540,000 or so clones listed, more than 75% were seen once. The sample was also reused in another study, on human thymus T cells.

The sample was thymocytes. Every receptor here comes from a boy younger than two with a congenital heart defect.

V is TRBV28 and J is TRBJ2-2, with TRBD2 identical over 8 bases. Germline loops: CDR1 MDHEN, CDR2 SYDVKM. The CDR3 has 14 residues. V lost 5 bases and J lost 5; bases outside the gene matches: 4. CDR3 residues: CASSPRLATGELFF. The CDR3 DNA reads TGTGCCAGCAGTCCGAGACTAGCGACCGGGGAGCTGTTTTTT.

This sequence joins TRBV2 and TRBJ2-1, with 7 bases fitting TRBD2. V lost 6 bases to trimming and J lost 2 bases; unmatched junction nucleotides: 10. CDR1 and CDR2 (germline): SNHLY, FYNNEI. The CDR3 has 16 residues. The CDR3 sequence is CASRTWASGTYNEQFF. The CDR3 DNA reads TGTGCCAGCAGGACCTGGGCTAGCGGAACCTACAATGAGCAGTTCTTC. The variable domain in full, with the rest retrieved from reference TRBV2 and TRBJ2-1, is EPEVTQTPSHQVTQMGQEVILRCVPISNHLYFYWYRQILGQKVEFLVSFYNNEISEKSEIFDDQFSVERPDGSNFTLKIRSTKLEDSAMYFCASRTWASGTYNEQFFGPGTRLTVL.

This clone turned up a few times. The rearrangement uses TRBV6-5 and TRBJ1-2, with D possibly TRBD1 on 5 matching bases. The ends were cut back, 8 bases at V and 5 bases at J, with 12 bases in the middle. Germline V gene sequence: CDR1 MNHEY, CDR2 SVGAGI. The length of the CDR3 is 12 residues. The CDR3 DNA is TGTGCCAGCTCGGACAACCCATATGGCTACACCTTC. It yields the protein CASSDNPYGYTF.

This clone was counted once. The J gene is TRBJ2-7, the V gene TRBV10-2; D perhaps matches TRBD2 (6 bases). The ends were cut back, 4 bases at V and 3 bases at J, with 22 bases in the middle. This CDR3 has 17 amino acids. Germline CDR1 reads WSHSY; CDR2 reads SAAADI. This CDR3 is CASSALGGLPLLYEQYF. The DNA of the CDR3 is TGCGCCAGCAGTGCCCTGGGGGGACTCCCCCTTCTCTACGAGCAGTACTTC.

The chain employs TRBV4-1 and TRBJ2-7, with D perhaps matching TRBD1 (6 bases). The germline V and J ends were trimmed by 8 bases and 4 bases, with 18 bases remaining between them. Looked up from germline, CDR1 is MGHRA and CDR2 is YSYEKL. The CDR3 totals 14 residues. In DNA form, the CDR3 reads TGCGCCAGCGACCCGGGACACCCTTTTTACGAGCAGTACTTC. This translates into CASDPGHPFYEQYF.

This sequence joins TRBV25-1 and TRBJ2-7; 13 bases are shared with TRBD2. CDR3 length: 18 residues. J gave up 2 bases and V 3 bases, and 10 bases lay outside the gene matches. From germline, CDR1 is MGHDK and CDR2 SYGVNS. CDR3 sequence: CASSETSGRFAPAYEQYF. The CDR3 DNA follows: TGTGCCAGCAGTGAGACTAGCGGGAGGTTCGCCCCTGCCTACGAGCAGTACTTC.

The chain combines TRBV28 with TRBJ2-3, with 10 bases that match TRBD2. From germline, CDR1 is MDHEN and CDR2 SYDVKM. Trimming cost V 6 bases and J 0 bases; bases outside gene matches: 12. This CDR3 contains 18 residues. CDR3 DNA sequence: TGTGCCAGCAGCCGCCCCGGGGTAGCGGGAGGCAGCACAGATACGCAGTATTTT. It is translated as CASSRPGVAGGSTDTQYF.

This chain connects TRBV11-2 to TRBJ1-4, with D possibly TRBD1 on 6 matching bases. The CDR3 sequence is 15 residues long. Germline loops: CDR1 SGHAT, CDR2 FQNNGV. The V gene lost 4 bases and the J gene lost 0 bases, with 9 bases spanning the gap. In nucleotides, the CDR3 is TGTGCCAGCAGCTCCACAGGGCCAACTAATGAAAAACTGTTTTTT. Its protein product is CASSSTGPTNEKLFF. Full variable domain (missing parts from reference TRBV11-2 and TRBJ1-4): EAGVAQSPRYKIIEKRQSVAFWCNPISGHATLYWYQQILGQGPKLLIQFQNNGVVDDSQLPKDRFSAERLKGVDSTLKIQPAKLEDSAVYLCASSSTGPTNEKLFFGSGTQLSVL.

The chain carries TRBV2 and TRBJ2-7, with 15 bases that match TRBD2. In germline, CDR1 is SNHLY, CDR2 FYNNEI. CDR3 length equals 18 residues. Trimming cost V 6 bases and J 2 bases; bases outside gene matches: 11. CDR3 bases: TGTGCCAGCAGCCCCGGGACTAGCGGGAGGCTCAAAGCCTACGAGCAGTACTTC. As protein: CASSPGTSGRLKAYEQYF.

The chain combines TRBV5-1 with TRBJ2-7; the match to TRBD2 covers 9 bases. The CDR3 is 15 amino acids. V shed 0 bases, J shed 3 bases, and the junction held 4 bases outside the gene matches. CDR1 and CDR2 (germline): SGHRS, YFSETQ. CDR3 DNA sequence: TGCGCCAGCAGCTTGGTAGCTAGCGGGAACTACGAGCAGTACTTC. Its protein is CASSLVASGNYEQYF. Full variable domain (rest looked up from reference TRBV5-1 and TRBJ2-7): KAGVTQTPRYLIKTRGQQVTLSCSPISGHRSVSWYQQTPGQGLQFLFEYFSETQRNKGNFPGRFSGRQFSNSRSEMNVSTLELGDSALYLCASSLVASGNYEQYFGPGTRLTVT.

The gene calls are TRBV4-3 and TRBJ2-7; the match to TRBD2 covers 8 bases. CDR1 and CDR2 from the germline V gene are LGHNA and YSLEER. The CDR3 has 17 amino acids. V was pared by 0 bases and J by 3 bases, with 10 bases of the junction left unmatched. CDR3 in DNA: TGCGCCAGCAGCCAAGATAGCCCCAGCGGGGGCTACTACGAGCAGTACTTC. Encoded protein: CASSQDSPSGGYYEQYF.

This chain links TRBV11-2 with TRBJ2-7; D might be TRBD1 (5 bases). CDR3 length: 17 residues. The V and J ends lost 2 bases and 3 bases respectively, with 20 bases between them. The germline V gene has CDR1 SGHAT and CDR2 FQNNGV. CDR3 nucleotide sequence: TGTGCCAGCAGCTTACCCCCTCCGTACCGACAGATCTACGAGCAGTACTTC. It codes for CASSLPPPYRQIYEQYF.

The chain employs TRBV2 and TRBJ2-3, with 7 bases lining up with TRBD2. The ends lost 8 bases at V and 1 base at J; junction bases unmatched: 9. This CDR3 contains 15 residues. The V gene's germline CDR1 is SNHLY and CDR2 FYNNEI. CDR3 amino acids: CASYETSNGTDTQYF. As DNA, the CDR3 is TGTGCCAGCTATGAGACTAGCAATGGCACAGATACGCAGTATTTT.

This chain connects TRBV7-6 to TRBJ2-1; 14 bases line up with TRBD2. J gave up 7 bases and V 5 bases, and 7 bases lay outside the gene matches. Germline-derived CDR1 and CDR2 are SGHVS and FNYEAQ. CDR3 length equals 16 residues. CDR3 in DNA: TGTGCCAGCAGCCCCGGGACTAGCGGGAGAGGGAATGAGCAGTTCTTC. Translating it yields CASSPGTSGRGNEQFF.

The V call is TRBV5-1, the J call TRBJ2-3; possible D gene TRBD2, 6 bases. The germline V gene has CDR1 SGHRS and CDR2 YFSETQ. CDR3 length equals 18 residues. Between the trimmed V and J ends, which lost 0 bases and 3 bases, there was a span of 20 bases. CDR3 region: CASSLEGRGLRGTDTQYF. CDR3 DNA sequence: TGCGCCAGCAGCTTGGAGGGTCGTGGCCTCCGGGGGACAGATACGCAGTATTTT.

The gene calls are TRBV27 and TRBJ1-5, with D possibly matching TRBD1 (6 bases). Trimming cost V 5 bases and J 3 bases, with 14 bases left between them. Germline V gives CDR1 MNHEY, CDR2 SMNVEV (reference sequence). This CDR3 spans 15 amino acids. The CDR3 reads CASSPETGLNQPQHF. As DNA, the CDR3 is TGTGCCAGCAGTCCTGAAACAGGGCTCAATCAGCCCCAGCATTTT.

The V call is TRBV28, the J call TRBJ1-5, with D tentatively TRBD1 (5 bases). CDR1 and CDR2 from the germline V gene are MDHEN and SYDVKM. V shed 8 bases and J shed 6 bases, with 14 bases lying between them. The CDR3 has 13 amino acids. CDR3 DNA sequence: TGTGCCAGCTTAATGAGGGGACTTCAGCCCCAGCATTTT. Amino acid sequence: CASLMRGLQPQHF.

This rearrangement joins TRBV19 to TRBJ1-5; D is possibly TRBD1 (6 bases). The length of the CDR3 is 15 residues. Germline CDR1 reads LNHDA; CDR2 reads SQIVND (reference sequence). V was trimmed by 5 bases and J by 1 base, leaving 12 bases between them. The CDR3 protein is CASSPGEESNQPQHF. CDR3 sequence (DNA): TGTGCCAGTAGTCCAGGGGAAGAGAGCAATCAGCCCCAGCATTTT.

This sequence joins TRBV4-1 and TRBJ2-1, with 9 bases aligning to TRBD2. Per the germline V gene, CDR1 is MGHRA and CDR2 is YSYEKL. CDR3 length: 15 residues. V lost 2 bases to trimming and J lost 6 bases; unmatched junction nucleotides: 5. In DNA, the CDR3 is TGCGCCAGCAGCCAACTCCCGGGACTAGCCAATGAGCAGTTCTTC. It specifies CASSQLPGLANEQFF.

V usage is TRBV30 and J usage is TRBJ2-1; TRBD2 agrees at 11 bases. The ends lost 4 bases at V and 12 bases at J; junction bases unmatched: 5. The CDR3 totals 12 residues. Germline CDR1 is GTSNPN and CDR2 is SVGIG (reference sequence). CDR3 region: CAWTEGTSGQFF. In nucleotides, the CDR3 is TGTGCCTGGACCGAAGGGACTAGCGGGCAGTTCTTC. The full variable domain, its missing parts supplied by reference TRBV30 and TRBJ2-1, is SQTIHQWPATLVQPVGSPLSLECTVEGTSNPNLYWYRQAAGRGLQLLFYSVGIGQISSEVPQNLSASRPQDRQFILSSKKLLLSDSGFYLCAWTEGTSGQFFGPGTRLTVL.

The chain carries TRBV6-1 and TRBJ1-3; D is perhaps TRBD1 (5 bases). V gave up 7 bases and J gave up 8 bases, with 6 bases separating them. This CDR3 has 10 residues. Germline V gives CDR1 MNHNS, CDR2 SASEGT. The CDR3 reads CASKGDTIYF. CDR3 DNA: TGTGCCAGCAAAGGGGACACCATATATTTT.

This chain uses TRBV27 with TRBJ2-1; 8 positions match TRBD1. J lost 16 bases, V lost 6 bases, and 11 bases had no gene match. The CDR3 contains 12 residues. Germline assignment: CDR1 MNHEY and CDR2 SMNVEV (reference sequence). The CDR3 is CASRTRQGLIFF. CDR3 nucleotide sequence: TGTGCCAGCAGGACTAGACAGGGGCTGATTTTCTTC.

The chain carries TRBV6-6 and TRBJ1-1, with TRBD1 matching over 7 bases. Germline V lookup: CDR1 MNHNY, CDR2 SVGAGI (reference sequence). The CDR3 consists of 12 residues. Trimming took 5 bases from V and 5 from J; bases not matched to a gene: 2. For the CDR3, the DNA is TGTGCCAGCAGTAACAGGGGAACTGAAGCTTTCTTT. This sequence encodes CASSNRGTEAFF.